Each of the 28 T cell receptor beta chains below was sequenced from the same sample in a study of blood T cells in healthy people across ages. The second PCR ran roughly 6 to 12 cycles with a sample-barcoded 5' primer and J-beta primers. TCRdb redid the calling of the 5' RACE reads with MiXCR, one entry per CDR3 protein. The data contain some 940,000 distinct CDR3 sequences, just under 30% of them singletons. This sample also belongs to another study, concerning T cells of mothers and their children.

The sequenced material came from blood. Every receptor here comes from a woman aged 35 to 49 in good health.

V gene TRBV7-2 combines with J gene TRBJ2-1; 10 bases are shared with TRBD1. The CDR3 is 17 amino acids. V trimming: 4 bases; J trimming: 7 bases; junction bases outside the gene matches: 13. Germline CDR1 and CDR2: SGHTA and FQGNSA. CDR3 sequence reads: CASSSSGTGVRGNEQFF. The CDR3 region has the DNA TGTGCCAGCAGCTCCTCCGGGACAGGGGTTAGGGGAAATGAGCAGTTCTTC.

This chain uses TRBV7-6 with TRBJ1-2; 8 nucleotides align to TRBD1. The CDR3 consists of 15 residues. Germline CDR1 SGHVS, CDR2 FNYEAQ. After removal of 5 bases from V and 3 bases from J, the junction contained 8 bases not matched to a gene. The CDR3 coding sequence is TGTGCCAGCAGCCCCAAAGGACAGGGTGACTATGGCTACACCTTC. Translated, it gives CASSPKGQGDYGYTF. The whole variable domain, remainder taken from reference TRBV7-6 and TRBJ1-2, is GAGVSQSPRYKVTKRGQDVALRCDPISGHVSLYWYRQALGQGPEFLTYFNYEAQQDKSGLPNDRFSAERPEGSISTLTIQRTEQRDSAMYRCASSPKGQGDYGYTFGSGTRLTVV.

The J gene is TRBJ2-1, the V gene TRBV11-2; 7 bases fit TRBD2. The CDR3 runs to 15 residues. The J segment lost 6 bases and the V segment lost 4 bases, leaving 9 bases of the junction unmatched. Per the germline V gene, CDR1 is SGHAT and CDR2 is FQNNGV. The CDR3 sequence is CASSWPLGGVNEQFF. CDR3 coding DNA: TGTGCCAGCAGCTGGCCCCTTGGGGGGGTCAATGAGCAGTTCTTC.

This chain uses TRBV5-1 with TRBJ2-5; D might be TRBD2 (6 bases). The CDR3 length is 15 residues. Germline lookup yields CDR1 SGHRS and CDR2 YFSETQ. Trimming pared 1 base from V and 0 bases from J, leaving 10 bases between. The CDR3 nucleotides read TGCGCCAGCAGCTTGACTAGCCTGTACCAAGAGACCCAGTACTTC. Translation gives CASSLTSLYQETQYF.

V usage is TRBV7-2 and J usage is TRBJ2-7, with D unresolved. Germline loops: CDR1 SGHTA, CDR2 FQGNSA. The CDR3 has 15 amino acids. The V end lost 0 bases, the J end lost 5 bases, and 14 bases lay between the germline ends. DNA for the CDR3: TGTGCCAGCAGCTTAGCGGTCAGAAGTATCCACGAGCAGTACTTC. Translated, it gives CASSLAVRSIHEQYF.

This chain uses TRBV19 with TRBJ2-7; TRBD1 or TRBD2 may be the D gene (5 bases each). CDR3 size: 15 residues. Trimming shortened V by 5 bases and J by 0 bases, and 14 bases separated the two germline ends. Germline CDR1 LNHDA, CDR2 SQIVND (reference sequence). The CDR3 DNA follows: TGTGCCAGTAGTCCCCGGGACGGCAGCTCCTACGAGCAGTACTTC. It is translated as CASSPRDGSSYEQYF.

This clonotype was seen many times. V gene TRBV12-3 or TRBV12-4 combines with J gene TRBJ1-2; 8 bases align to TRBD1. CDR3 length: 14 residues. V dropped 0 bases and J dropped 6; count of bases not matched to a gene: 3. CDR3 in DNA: TGTGCCAGCAGTTTAGCGCAGGGGGCTGATGGCTACACCTTC. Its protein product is CASSLAQGADGYTF.

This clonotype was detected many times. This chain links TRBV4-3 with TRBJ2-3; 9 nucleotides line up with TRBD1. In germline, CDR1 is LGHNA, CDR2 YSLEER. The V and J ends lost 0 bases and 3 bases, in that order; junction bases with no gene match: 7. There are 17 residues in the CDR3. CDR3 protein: CASSQEYAGQGTDTQYF. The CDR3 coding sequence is TGCGCCAGCAGCCAAGAATACGCGGGACAGGGTACAGATACGCAGTATTTT.

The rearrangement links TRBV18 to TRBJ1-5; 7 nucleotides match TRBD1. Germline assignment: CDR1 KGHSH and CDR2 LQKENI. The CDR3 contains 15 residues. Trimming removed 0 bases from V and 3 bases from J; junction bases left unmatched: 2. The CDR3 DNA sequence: TGTGCCAGCTCACCACCGGGACAGTACAATCAGCCCCAGCATTTT. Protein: CASSPPGQYNQPQHF.

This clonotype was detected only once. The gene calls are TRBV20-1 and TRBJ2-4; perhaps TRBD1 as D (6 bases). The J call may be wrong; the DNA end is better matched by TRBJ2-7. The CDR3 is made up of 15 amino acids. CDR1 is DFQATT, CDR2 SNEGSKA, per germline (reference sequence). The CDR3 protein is CSANGQHTDPYEQYF. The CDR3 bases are TGCAGTGCTAACGGACAGCACACTGACCCCTACGAGCAGTACTTC.

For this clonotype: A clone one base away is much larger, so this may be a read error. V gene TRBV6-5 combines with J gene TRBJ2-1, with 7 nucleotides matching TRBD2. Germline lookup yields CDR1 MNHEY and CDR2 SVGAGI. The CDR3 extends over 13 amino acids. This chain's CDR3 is CAGSTGLGNEQFF. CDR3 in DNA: TGTGCCGGCAGTACCGGACTAGGCAATGAGCAGTTCTTC.

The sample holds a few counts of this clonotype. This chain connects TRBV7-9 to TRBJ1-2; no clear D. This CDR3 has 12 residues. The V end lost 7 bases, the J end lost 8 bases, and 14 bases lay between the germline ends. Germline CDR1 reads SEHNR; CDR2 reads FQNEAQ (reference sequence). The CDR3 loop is CASMGGERGYTF. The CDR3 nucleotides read TGTGCCAGCATGGGCGGGGAAAGGGGCTACACCTTC.

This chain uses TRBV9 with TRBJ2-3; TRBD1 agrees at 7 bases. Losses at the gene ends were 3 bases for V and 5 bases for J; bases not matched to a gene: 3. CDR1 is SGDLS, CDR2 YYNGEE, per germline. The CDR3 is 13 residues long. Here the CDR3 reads CASSERGRDTQYF. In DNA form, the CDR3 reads TGTGCCAGCAGCGAAAGGGGGCGAGATACGCAGTATTTT.

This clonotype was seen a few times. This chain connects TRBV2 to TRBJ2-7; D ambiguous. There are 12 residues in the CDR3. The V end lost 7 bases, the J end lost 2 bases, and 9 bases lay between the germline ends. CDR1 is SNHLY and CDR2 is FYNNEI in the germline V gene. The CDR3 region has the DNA TGTGCCAGCACCTGGAACACCTACGAGCAGTACTTC. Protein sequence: CASTWNTYEQYF.

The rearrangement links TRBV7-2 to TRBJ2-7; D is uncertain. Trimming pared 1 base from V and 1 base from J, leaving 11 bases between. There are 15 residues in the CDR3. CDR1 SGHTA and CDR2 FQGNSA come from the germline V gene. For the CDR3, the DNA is TGTGCCAGCAGCTTAGTGGCAGGAGATTCCTACGAGCAGTACTTC. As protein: CASSLVAGDSYEQYF. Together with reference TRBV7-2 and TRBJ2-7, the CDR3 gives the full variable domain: GAGVSQSPSNKVTEKGKDVELRCDPISGHTALYWYRQSLGQGLEFLIYFQGNSAPDKSGLPSDRFSAERTGGSVSTLTIQRTQQEDSAVYLCASSLVAGDSYEQYFGPGTRLTVT.

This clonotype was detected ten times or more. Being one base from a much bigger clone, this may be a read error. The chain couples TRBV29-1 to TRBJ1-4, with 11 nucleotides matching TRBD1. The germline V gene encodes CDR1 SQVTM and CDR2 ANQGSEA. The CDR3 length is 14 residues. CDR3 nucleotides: TGCAGCGTTGAAGGGACAGGGGGCGATGAAAAACGGTTTTTT. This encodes CSVEGTGGDEKRFF.

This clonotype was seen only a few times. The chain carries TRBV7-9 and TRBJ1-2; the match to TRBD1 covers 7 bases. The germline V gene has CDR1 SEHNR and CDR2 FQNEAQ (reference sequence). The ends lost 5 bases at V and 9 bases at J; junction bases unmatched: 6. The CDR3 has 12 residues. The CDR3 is CASSQDRDRYTF. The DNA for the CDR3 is TGTGCCAGCAGCCAAGACAGGGATCGCTACACCTTC.

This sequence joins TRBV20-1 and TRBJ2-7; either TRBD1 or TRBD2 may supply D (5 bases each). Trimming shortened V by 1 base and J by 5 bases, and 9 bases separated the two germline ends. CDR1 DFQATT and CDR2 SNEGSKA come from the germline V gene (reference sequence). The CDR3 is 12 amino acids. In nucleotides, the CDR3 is TGCAGTGCTAGAGGTCGAGGGGACGAGCAGTACTTC. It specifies CSARGRGDEQYF.

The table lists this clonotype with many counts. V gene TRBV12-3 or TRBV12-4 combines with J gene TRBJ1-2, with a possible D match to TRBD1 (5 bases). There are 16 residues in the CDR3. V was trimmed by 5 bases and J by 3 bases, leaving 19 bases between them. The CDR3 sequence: CASSPMAGDSDYGYTF. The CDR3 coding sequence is TGTGCCAGCAGTCCCATGGCGGGTGACAGTGACTATGGCTACACCTTC.

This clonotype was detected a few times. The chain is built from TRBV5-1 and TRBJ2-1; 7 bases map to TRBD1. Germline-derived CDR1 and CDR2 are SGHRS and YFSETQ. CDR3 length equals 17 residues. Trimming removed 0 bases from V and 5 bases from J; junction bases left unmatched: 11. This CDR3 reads CASSLGISGQYHNEQFF. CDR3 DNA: TGCGCCAGCAGCTTGGGAATCTCGGGACAGTACCACAATGAGCAGTTCTTC.

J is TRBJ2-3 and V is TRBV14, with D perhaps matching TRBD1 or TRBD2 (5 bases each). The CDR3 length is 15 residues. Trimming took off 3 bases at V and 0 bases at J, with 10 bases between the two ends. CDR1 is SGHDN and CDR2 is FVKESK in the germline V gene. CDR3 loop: CASSQGEKSTDTQYF. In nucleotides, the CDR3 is TGTGCCAGCAGCCAGGGGGAAAAAAGCACAGATACGCAGTATTTT. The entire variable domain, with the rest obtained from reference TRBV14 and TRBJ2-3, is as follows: EAGVTQFPSHSVIEKGQTVTLRCDPISGHDNLYWYRRVMGKEIKFLLHFVKESKQDESGMPNNRFLAERTGGTYSTLKVQPAELEDSGVYFCASSQGEKSTDTQYFGPGTRLTVL.

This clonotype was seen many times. The CDR3 loop reads CASSRRRAAGTRTGANVLTF. CDR3 nucleotides: TGTGCCAGCAGCCGCCGCAGGGCCGCAGGAACTAGAACTGGGGCCAACGTCCTGACTTTC. V usage is TRBV6-1 and J usage is TRBJ2-6, with D perhaps being TRBD1 or TRBD2 (5 bases each). The V gene lost 6 bases and the J gene lost 2 bases, with 26 bases spanning the gap. The CDR3 loop spans 20 amino acids. CDR1 is MNHNS, CDR2 SASEGT, per germline.

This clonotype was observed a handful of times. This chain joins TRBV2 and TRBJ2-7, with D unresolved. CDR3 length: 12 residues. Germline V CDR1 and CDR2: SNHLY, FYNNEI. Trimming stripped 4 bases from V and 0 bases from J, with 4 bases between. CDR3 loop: CASSGYSYEQYF. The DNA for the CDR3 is TGTGCCAGCAGTGGATACTCCTACGAGCAGTACTTC.

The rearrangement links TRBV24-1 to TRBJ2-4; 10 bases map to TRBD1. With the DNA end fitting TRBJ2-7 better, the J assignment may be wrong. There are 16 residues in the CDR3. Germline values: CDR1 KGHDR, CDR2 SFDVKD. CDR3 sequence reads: CATSDPGTGAPYEQYF. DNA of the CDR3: TGTGCCACCAGTGACCCCGGGACAGGGGCCCCTTACGAGCAGTACTTC.

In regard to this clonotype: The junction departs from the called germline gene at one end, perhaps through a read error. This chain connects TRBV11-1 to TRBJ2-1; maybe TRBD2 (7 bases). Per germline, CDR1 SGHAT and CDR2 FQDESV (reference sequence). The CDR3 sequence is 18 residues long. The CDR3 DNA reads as TGTGCCAGCAGCTTTCCCCTCCAGGTCGGGGGGCCTACCAGTGAGCAGGTCTTC. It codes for CASSFPLQVGGPTSEQVF.

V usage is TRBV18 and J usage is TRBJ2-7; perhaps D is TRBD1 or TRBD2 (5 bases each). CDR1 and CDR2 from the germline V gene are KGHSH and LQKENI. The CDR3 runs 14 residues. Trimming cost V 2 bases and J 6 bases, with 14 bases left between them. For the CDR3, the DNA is TGTGCCAGCTCACCAAGTGACAGCGGCCGCGAGCAGTACTTC. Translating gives CASSPSDSGREQYF.

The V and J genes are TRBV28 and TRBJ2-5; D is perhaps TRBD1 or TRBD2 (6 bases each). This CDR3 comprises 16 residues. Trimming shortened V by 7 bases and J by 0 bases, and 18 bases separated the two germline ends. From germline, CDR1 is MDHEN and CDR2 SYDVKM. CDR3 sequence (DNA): TGTGCCAGCACCTCCTCGGGGGCTGCGTACCAAGAGACCCAGTACTTC. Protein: CASTSSGAAYQETQYF.

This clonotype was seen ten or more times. The CDR3 loop reads CASSNPTGVTYNEQFF. CDR3 sequence (DNA): TGTGCCAGCAGCAACCCGACAGGGGTAACCTACAATGAGCAGTTCTTC. V and J are TRBV9 and TRBJ2-1; TRBD1 agrees at 8 bases. J was trimmed by 2 bases and V by 4 bases; bases with no gene match: 8. In germline, CDR1 is SGDLS, CDR2 YYNGEE. The CDR3 runs to 16 residues.